Listed below are T cell receptor beta chains from one sample, sequenced in a study of T cells in Graves' hyperthyroidism and ophthalmopathy. TCRdb called the multiplex PCR reads again in MiXCR, with one record for every CDR3 protein. The sample lists approximately 600,000 distinct CDR3 sequences; about 14% were seen once. Sequenced: blood. Receptors were obtained from a woman in her forties with Graves' ophthalmopathy. Each CDR3 is given with its conserved first and last residue. A D gene is named only where the DNA matches it firmly. The listing skips clone size in some rows; elsewhere it reads once, few, many or a size class.

>TRBV28|NA|many|TRBJ1-1|13
TGTGCCAGCAGTTTTAACTGGGACACTGAAGCTTTCTTT
CASSFNWDTEAFF
>TRBV12-3/TRBV12-4|NA|many|TRBJ2-5|12
TGTGCCAGCAGGAGGAGGGGAGAGACCCAGTACTTC
CASRRRGETQYF
>TRBV25-1|NA|many|TRBJ2-4|17
TGTGCCAGCAGTGCCCCCTCCGCGGTCCTAGCCAAAAACATTCAGTACTTC
CASSAPSAVLAKNIQYF
>TRBV20-1|NA|many|TRBJ2-2|13
TGCAGTGCTAGTCAGGTGAACACCGGGGAGCTGTTTTTT
CSASQVNTGELFF
>TRBV2|NA|many|TRBJ2-5|14
TGTGCCAGCAGTGTAGGTCCGGGACAAGAGACCCAGTACTTC
CASSVGPGQETQYF
>TRBV4-3|NA|many|TRBJ1-3|16
TGCGCCAGCAGCCAAGAAGTTGGCTCGCTCGGAAACACCATATATTTT
CASSQEVGSLGNTIYF
>TRBV30|NA|few|TRBJ1-5|12
TGTGCCTGGAGTGTACCAGGGCAGCCCCAGCATTTT
CAWSVPGQPQHF
>TRBV18|TRBD1|few|TRBJ1-1|19
TGTGCCAGCTCACCCGCAGGGGGCGCAACCCTTCCCGGGGCAGGTGAAGCTTTCTTT
CASSPAGGATLPGAGEAFF
>TRBV29-1|NA|NA|TRBJ1-2|15
TGCAGCGTTGAAGCCTCTAGGCAGACCTACTATGGCTACACCTTC
CSVEASRQTYYGYTF
>TRBV28|TRBD2|many|TRBJ2-5|15
TGTGCCAGCAGGGAAACTAGCGCCCGAAGGAAGACCCAGTACTTC
CASRETSARRKTQYF
>TRBV5-1|TRBD1|many|TRBJ2-2|16
TGCGCCAGCAGCATCCCAGGGGGAGCGAACACCGGGGAGCTGTTTTTT
CASSIPGGANTGELFF
>TRBV6-1|NA|many|TRBJ1-1|15
TGTGCCAGCAGTGAATGGGGGATGCGGTCCACTGAAGCTTTCTTT
CASSEWGMRSTEAFF
>TRBV12-3/TRBV12-4|NA|many|TRBJ2-7|14
TGTGCCAGCAGTTTTTGGGGGAAGGGCTACGAGCAGTACTTC
CASSFWGKGYEQYF
>TRBV12-3/TRBV12-4|NA|many|TRBJ2-5|12
TGTGCCAGCAGTTTCGGTAAAGAGACCCAGTACTTC
CASSFGKETQYF
>TRBV12-3/TRBV12-4|TRBD1|NA|TRBJ1-2|15
TGTGCCAGCAGTAGGGGACAGGGTTATAACTATGGCTACACCTTC
CASSRGQGYNYGYTF
>TRBV19|NA|many|TRBJ2-7|15
TGTGCCAGTAGCCAAATGAGGGGGGGCGGCTACGAGCAGTACTTC
CASSQMRGGGYEQYF
>TRBV19|NA|many|TRBJ1-5|15
TGTGCCAGTAGTGGATACACAGGGCTCCAAAGGCCCCAGCATTTT
CASSGYTGLQRPQHF
>TRBV28|TRBD1|NA|TRBJ1-1|18
TGTGCCAGCAGCACCCCCGGGACAGGGGCAGGGGTGAACACTGAAGCTTTCTTT
CASSTPGTGAGVNTEAFF
>TRBV29-1|TRBD1|NA|TRBJ2-7|12
TGCAGCGTAACAGGGGCGTACGACGAGCAGTACTTC
CSVTGAYDEQYF
>TRBV4-2|NA|many|TRBJ2-5|18
TGTGCCAGCAGCCCCCCGTCGAACCTATTCGTAGCGGAAGAGACCCAGTACTTC
CASSPPSNLFVAEETQYF
>TRBV3-1|TRBD2|few|TRBJ2-5|18
TGTGCCAGCAGCCAAGAGGGACTAGCGGGAGGGCCTTGGGAGACCCAGTACTTC
CASSQEGLAGGPWETQYF
>TRBV6-1|NA|NA|TRBJ1-1|13
TGTGCCAGCAACAGGATCCTAAACACTGAAGCTTTCTTT
CASNRILNTEAFF
>TRBV15|TRBD1|many|TRBJ2-7|13
TGTGCCACCAGCAGTGAACAGGGGTACGAGCAGTACTTC
CATSSEQGYEQYF
>TRBV2|TRBD2|NA|TRBJ2-2|16
TGTGCCAGCACCATCTCGGGGACTAGAAACACCGGGGAGCTGTTTTTT
CASTISGTRNTGELFF
>TRBV13|NA|many|TRBJ1-2|12
TGTGCCAGCACGCAGGGCAACTATGGCTACACCTTC
CASTQGNYGYTF
>TRBV19|NA|many|TRBJ2-3|16
TGTGCCAGTAGTATAGAGGGGACTGTACGCACAGATACGCAGTATTTT
CASSIEGTVRTDTQYF
>TRBV7-3|NA|many|TRBJ2-7|16
TGTGCCAGCAGCACCCATCGGACAGACCTACCATACGAGCAGTACTTC
CASSTHRTDLPYEQYF
>TRBV6-1|NA|NA|TRBJ1-5|17
TGTGCCAGCATGCGGGACGGAGGGTTCTATAGCAATCAGCCCCAGCATTTT
CASMRDGGFYSNQPQHF
>TRBV15|NA|NA|TRBJ2-5|14
TGTGCCACCAGCAGGAGGGGTAGCCAAGAGACCCAGTACTTC
CATSRRGSQETQYF
>TRBV12-3/TRBV12-4|TRBD1|many|TRBJ1-1|15
TGTGCCAGCAGCAAGACAGGGGCGGGTAACACTGAAGCTTTCTTT
CASSKTGAGNTEAFF
>TRBV19|TRBD1|many|TRBJ1-2|13
TGTGCCAGTAGTGCGGGACAGATGTATGGCTACGCCTTC
CASSAGQMYGYAF
>TRBV6-4|NA|many|TRBJ2-5|15
TGTGCCAGCAGTGAAGGGGGGGCGGTCCAAGAGACCCAGTACTTC
CASSEGGAVQETQYF
>TRBV20-1|NA|many|TRBJ2-5|14
TGCAGTGCTCCGGGGGCCCTAGGAGAAGAGACCCAGTACTTC
CSAPGALGEETQYF
>TRBV20-1|NA|NA|TRBJ1-1|14
TGCAGTGCTAGAGATGGACAACTCAACACTGAAGCTTTCTTT
CSARDGQLNTEAFF
>TRBV12-3/TRBV12-4|NA|many|TRBJ2-5|13
TGTGCCAGCTCCTTGAGGGTAATGGAGACCCAGTACTTC
CASSLRVMETQYF
>TRBV6-2/TRBV6-3|TRBD2|NA|TRBJ2-1|14
TGTGCCAGCAGTAGCGGGAGCGGGTACAATGAGCAGTTCTTC
CASSSGSGYNEQFF
>TRBV29-1|TRBD1|many|TRBJ1-1|11
TGCAGCGTTGCCTTGGACAGGGAAGCTTTCTTT
CSVALDREAFF
>TRBV7-3|NA|many|TRBJ2-2|15
TGTGCCAGCAGCTCAGGACTAACGAACACCGGGGAGCTGTTTTTT
CASSSGLTNTGELFF
>TRBV20-1|NA|NA|TRBJ2-7|13
TGCAGTGCTTCGTTCCCGAGCTCCTACGAGCAGTACTTC
CSASFPSSYEQYF
>TRBV27|NA|NA|TRBJ2-7|15
TGTGCCAGCAGATTAAACAGGGCACAGTCCTACGAGCAGTACTTC
CASRLNRAQSYEQYF
>TRBV6-5|TRBD1|many|TRBJ2-5|14
TGTGCCAGCTCACGAGGGACAGAGGGGGAGACCCAGTACTTC
CASSRGTEGETQYF
>TRBV6-2/TRBV6-3|NA|NA|TRBJ2-7|16
TGTGCCAGCAGACCCCGACCCCTGGAAGCCTCCTACGAGCAGTACTTC
CASRPRPLEASYEQYF
>TRBV12-5|TRBD2|NA|TRBJ2-2|15
TGTGCTAGTGCGAGCGGGAGGGCTAACACCGGGGAGCTGTTTTTT
CASASGRANTGELFF
>TRBV28|TRBD1|NA|TRBJ1-2|16
TGTGCCAGCAGTTTATTTGGGGACAGGGAGGCCTATGGCTACACCTTC
CASSLFGDREAYGYTF
>TRBV28|TRBD2|few|TRBJ2-3|18
TGTGCCAGCAGTTTATCCGAAAGACTAGCGGGAGTTAAAGATACGCAGTATTTT
CASSLSERLAGVKDTQYF
>TRBV19|NA|NA|TRBJ2-4|12
TGTGCCAGTAGTCCTGATTTTGACATTCAGTACTTC
CASSPDFDIQYF
>TRBV6-1|TRBD1|NA|TRBJ1-1|15
TGTGCCAGCGGCCATGGACAGGGGCCGAACACTGAAGCTTTCTTT
CASGHGQGPNTEAFF
>TRBV4-2|TRBD1|many|TRBJ1-1|14
TGTGCCAGTCGACCCGGGACAGGGGTAACTGAAGCTTTCTTT
CASRPGTGVTEAFF
>TRBV2|TRBD1|NA|TRBJ2-1|13
TGTGCCAGCAGTTTTGGACAGGGGTTGAAGCAGTTCTTC
CASSFGQGLKQFF
>TRBV28|NA|many|TRBJ2-2|13
TGTGCCAGCAGTGTCCCGAACACCGGGGAGCTGTTTTTT
CASSVPNTGELFF
>TRBV3-1|NA|few|TRBJ2-7|15
TGTGCCAGCAGCCAATTTACAGGGACATTCTACGAGCAGTACTTC
CASSQFTGTFYEQYF
>TRBV27|NA|many|TRBJ1-6|15
TGTGCCAGCAGTTTGGCGTCTGGCGTTAATTCACCCCTCCACTTT
CASSLASGVNSPLHF
>TRBV20-1|TRBD1|many|TRBJ1-1|15
TGCAGTGCTAGCACGACAGGGGTAGGACGTACTGAAGCTTTCTTT
CSASTTGVGRTEAFF
>TRBV6-1|TRBD1|many|TRBJ2-5|13
TGTGCCAGCAGTGAGACAGGGTTCGAGACCCAGTACTTC
CASSETGFETQYF
>TRBV11-2|NA|many|TRBJ2-7|14
TGTGCCAGCAGCTTAGAACTGGGTACCTACGAGCAGTACTTC
CASSLELGTYEQYF
>TRBV29-1|TRBD2|many|TRBJ2-7|15
TGCAGCTTCCGGGGAGCGGGAGGGCCTTCCTACGAGCAGTACTTC
CSFRGAGGPSYEQYF
>TRBV5-1|TRBD1|few|TRBJ1-5|15
TGCGCCAGCAGCTTGACCGGGACAGGGAGTCAGCCCCAGCATTTT
CASSLTGTGSQPQHF
>TRBV6-2/TRBV6-3|NA|many|TRBJ2-7|13
TGTGCCAGCAGTTACCTCCGACAGACCGAGCAGTACTTC
CASSYLRQTEQYF
>TRBV28|NA|many|TRBJ2-7|14
TGTGCCAGCGGTGAATATCAGTCCTCCTACGAGCAGTACTTC
CASGEYQSSYEQYF
>TRBV28|NA|many|TRBJ2-7|14
TGTGCCAGCAGTTTAGAGGGGTACTCCTACGAGCAGTACTTC
CASSLEGYSYEQYF